The clone carrying this TCR beta chain was seen many times. TCRdb re-called the RT-PCR reads through MiXCR, storing one row per CDR3 protein. The top ten hold roughly 3.9% of the sample, which has about 700,000 distinct CDR3 sequences, about 14% seen once. CDR3 size: 14 residues. V was pared by 4 bases and J by 2 bases, with 11 bases between. The sequencing sample was made of memory CD4+ T cells from blood. The chain uses TRBV12-3 or TRBV12-4 and TRBJ2-5; D is possibly TRBD1 (6 bases). The TCR originated in a female donor in good health, serving as a healthy control. CDR3 loop: CASSYRQAQETQYF. The CDR3 DNA sequence: TGTGCCAGCAGTTACCGACAGGCACAAGAGACCCAGTACTTC.